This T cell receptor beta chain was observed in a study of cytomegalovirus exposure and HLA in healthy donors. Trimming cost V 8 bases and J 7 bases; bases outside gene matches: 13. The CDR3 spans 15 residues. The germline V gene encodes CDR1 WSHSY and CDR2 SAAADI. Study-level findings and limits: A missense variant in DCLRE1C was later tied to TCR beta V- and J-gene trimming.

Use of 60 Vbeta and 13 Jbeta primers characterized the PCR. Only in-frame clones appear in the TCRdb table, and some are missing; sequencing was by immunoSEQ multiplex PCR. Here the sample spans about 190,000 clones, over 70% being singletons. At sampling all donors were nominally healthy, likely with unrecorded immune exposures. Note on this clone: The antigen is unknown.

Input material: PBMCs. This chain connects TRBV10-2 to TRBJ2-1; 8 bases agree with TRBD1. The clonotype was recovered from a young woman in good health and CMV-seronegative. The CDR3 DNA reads TGCGCCAGCGGGGAGAGGAGGACAGGGTTAAATGAGCAGTTCTTC. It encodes CASGERRTGLNEQFF.